The clone carrying this T cell receptor beta chain was seen at least ten times. The CDR3 has 15 residues. The V gene end was trimmed by 1 base and the J gene end by 8 bases; junction bases not matched to a gene: 6. Germline loops: CDR1 SQVTM, CDR2 ANQGSEA. In TCRdb, the 5' RACE reads were re-called with MiXCR into one record per CDR3 protein. The table lists 35,000 to 55,000 distinct CDR3 sequences, about a fifth of them singletons. Tregs were sorted as CD4+CD25+CD127-/low cells. The V call is TRBV29-1, the J call TRBJ2-1; 12 bases fit TRBD2. Material: Tregs sorted from a lymph node. The clonotype was recovered from a female donor with breast cancer. The CDR3 is CSVEGLAGDLYEQFF. CDR3 coding DNA: TGCAGCGTTGAAGGACTAGCGGGGGATTTGTATGAGCAGTTCTTC.